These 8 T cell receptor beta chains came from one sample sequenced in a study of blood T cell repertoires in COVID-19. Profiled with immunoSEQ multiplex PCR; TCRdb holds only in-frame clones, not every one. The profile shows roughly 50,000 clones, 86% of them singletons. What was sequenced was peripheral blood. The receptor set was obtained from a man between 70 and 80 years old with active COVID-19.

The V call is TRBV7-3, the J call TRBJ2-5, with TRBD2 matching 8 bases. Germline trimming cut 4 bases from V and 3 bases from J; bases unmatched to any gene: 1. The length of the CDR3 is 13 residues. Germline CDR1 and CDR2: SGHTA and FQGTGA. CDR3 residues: CASSSLAEETQYF. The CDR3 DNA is TGTGCCAGCAGCTCACTAGCGGAAGAGACCCAGTACTTC.

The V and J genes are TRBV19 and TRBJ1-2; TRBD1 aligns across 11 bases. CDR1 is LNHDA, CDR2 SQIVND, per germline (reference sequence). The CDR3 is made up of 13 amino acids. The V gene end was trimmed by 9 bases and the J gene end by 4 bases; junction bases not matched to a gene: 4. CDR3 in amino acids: CASRTGGGYGYTF. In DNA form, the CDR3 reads TGTGCCAGCCGGACAGGGGGCGGCTATGGCTACACCTTC. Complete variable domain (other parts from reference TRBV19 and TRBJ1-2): DGGITQSPKYLFRKEGQNVTLSCEQNLNHDAMYWYRQDPGQGLRLIYYSQIVNDFQKGDIAEGYSVSREKKESFPLTVTSAQKNPTAFYLCASRTGGGYGYTFGSGTRLTVV.

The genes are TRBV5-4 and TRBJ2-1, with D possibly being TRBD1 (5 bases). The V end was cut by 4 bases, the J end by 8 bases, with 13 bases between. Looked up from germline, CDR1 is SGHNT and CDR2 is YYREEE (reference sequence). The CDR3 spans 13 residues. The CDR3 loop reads CASSQGIRYEQFF. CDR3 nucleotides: TGTGCCAGCAGCCAGGGCATACGATATGAGCAGTTCTTC.

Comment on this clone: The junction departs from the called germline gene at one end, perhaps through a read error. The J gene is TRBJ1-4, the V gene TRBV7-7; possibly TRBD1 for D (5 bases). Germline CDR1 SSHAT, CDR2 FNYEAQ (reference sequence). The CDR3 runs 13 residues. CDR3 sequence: CASSCPGDEKLFF. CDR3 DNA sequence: TGTGCTAGCAGCTGCCCGGGGGATGAAAAACTGTTTTTT.

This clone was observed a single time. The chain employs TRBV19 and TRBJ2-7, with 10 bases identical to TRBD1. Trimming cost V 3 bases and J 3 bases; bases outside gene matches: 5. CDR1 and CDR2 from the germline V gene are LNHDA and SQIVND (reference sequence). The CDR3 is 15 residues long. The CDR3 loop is CASSIRTGGDYEQYF. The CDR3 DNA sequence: TGTGCCAGTAGTATCAGGACAGGGGGGGACTACGAGCAGTACTTC.

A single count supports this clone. CDR3 residues: CASSQGGTLYNEQFF. As DNA, the CDR3 is TGTGCCAGCAGCCAAGGAGGGACTCTCTACAATGAGCAGTTCTTC. The chain is built from TRBV3-1 (or the pseudogene TRBV3-2) and TRBJ2-1; maybe TRBD2 (6 bases). CDR1 is LGHDT, CDR2 YNNKEL, per germline (reference sequence). The V gene lost 1 base and the J gene lost 3 bases, with 10 bases spanning the gap. The CDR3 length is 15 residues.

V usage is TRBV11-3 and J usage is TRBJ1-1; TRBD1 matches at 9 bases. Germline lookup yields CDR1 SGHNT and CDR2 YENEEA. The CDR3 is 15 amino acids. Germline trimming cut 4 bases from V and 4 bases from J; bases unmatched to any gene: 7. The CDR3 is CASSSTGGRSTEAFF. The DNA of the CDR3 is TGTGCCAGCAGCTCAACAGGGGGCCGGAGCACTGAAGCTTTCTTT.

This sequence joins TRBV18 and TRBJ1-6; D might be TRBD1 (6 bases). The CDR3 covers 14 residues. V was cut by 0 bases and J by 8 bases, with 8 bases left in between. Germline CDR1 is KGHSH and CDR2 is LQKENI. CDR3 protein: CASSPPGGDSPLHF. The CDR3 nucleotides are TGTGCCAGCTCACCACCAGGGGGAGATTCACCCCTCCACTTT.